Listed below are T cell receptor beta chains from one sample, sequenced in a study of T cells after yellow fever vaccination. In TCRdb, the 5' RACE reads were re-called with MiXCR into one record per CDR3 protein. This table holds 500,000 to 650,000 distinct CDR3 sequences, roughly an eighth found once. The sample in question was PBMCs, obtained on the day of the yellow fever booster vaccination. Every receptor here comes from a man under 40 who received the YFV17D yellow fever vaccine. Each CDR3 is given with its conserved first and last residue. The D gene is left open where the match is weak. The listing skips clone size in some rows; elsewhere it reads once, few, many or a size class.

CDR3aa: CASSLGLANEKLFF
CDR3nt: TGTGCCAGCAGCTTAGGCCTGGCTAATGAAAAACTGTTTTTT
j_gene: TRBJ1-4
v_gene: TRBV7-2
abundance: .
d_gene: .

CDR3aa: CSARPTGVGSYEKLFF
CDR3nt: TGCAGTGCTAGGCCGACAGGGGTCGGATCCTATGAAAAACTGTTTTTT
j_gene: TRBJ1-4
v_gene: TRBV20-1
abundance: many
d_gene: TRBD1

CDR3aa: CASSLEAGSTDTQYF
CDR3nt: TGTGCCAGCAGCTTGGAGGCCGGAAGCACAGATACGCAGTATTTT
j_gene: TRBJ2-3
v_gene: TRBV5-5
abundance: few
d_gene: .

CDR3aa: CAIRASGGGSGNTIYF
CDR3nt: TGTGCCATCAGGGCCTCGGGAGGGGGATCTGGAAACACCATATATTTT
j_gene: TRBJ1-3
v_gene: TRBV10-3
abundance: few
d_gene: .

CDR3aa: CSGLANSYEQYF
CDR3nt: TGCAGCGGACTAGCGAACTCCTACGAGCAGTACTTC
j_gene: TRBJ2-7
v_gene: TRBV29-1
abundance: many
d_gene: TRBD2

CDR3aa: CASSQGTVGGAFF
CDR3nt: TGTGCCAGCAGCCAAGGGACAGTTGGGGGAGCTTTCTTT
j_gene: TRBJ1-1
v_gene: TRBV7-2
abundance: few
d_gene: TRBD1

CDR3aa: CASSLGGTPNTEAFF
CDR3nt: TGTGCCAGCAGCTTAGGCGGAACACCTAACACTGAAGCTTTCTTT
j_gene: TRBJ1-1
v_gene: TRBV7-2
abundance: few
d_gene: .

CDR3aa: CSAPGTSGRRETQYF
CDR3nt: TGCAGTGCCCCCGGGACTAGCGGGAGGAGAGAGACCCAGTACTTC
j_gene: TRBJ2-5
v_gene: TRBV20-1
abundance: .
d_gene: TRBD2

CDR3aa: CATSDTTGSGETQYF
CDR3nt: TGTGCCACCAGTGACACAACAGGGTCGGGAGAGACCCAGTACTTC
j_gene: TRBJ2-5
v_gene: TRBV24-1
abundance: .
d_gene: .

CDR3aa: CSADRRQKNEQFF
CDR3nt: TGCAGTGCAGACAGGAGGCAAAAGAATGAGCAGTTCTTC
j_gene: TRBJ2-1
v_gene: TRBV20-1
abundance: .
d_gene: .

CDR3aa: CASSGEAGGPGEQFF
CDR3nt: TGCGCCAGCAGCGGTGAAGCGGGAGGGCCGGGTGAGCAGTTCTTC
j_gene: TRBJ2-1
v_gene: TRBV5-1
abundance: .
d_gene: TRBD2

CDR3aa: CASSLRGLAGGQGSYEQYF
CDR3nt: TGTGCCAGCAGCTTAAGAGGACTAGCGGGAGGGCAGGGCTCCTACGAGCAGTACTTC
j_gene: TRBJ2-7
v_gene: TRBV11-2
abundance: few
d_gene: TRBD2

CDR3aa: CASSTGQGDLQQYF
CDR3nt: TGCGCCAGCAGCACGGGACAGGGGGATCTACAGCAGTACTTC
j_gene: TRBJ2-7
v_gene: TRBV5-1
abundance: few
d_gene: TRBD1

CDR3aa: CASSPHPGGLAGNEQFF
CDR3nt: TGTGCCAGCAGCCCACACCCCGGGGGACTAGCGGGAAATGAGCAGTTCTTC
j_gene: TRBJ2-1
v_gene: TRBV9
abundance: .
d_gene: TRBD2

CDR3aa: CATSDKKPGQAFSYTF
CDR3nt: TGTGCCACCAGTGACAAAAAACCGGGACAGGCCTTCAGCTACACCTTC
j_gene: TRBJ1-2
v_gene: TRBV24-1
abundance: few
d_gene: TRBD1

CDR3aa: CASSLPGTKDIQYF
CDR3nt: TGTGCCAGCAGTTTACCGGGGACCAAGGACATTCAGTACTTC
j_gene: TRBJ2-4
v_gene: TRBV12-3/TRBV12-4
abundance: .
d_gene: .

CDR3aa: CASTPDRVPYEQYF
CDR3nt: TGTGCCAGCACCCCGGACAGGGTTCCCTACGAGCAGTACTTC
j_gene: TRBJ2-7
v_gene: TRBV28
abundance: .
d_gene: TRBD1

CDR3aa: CASSLNRVTYEQYF
CDR3nt: TGTGCCAGCAGTTTAAACAGGGTCACCTACGAGCAGTACTTC
j_gene: TRBJ2-7
v_gene: TRBV27
abundance: few
d_gene: .

CDR3aa: CASSPRGNNNNEQFF
CDR3nt: TGTGCCAGCTCACCACGGGGAAATAACAACAATGAGCAGTTCTTC
j_gene: TRBJ2-1
v_gene: TRBV18
abundance: few
d_gene: .

CDR3aa: CSAREADRATEAFF
CDR3nt: TGCAGTGCTAGAGAGGCGGACAGGGCGACTGAAGCTTTCTTT
j_gene: TRBJ1-1
v_gene: TRBV20-1
abundance: few
d_gene: TRBD1

CDR3aa: CASSLGSRLEGPYEQYF
CDR3nt: TGTGCCAGCAGCTTAGGGAGTAGACTAGAGGGCCCCTACGAGCAGTACTTC
j_gene: TRBJ2-7
v_gene: TRBV7-9
abundance: many
d_gene: .

CDR3aa: CASSTTGGENTEAFF
CDR3nt: TGCGCCAGCAGCACAACAGGGGGGGAGAACACTGAAGCTTTCTTT
j_gene: TRBJ1-1
v_gene: TRBV5-1
abundance: .
d_gene: TRBD1

CDR3aa: CASSVDRVFYEQYF
CDR3nt: TGTGCCAGCAGCGTGGACAGGGTATTTTACGAGCAGTACTTC
j_gene: TRBJ2-7
v_gene: TRBV7-9
abundance: .
d_gene: TRBD1

CDR3aa: CSVSELNTEAFF
CDR3nt: TGCAGCGTCTCGGAATTGAACACTGAAGCTTTCTTT
j_gene: TRBJ1-1
v_gene: TRBV29-1
abundance: .
d_gene: .

CDR3aa: CASSASILGELFF
CDR3nt: TGTGCCAGCAGTGCATCAATACTGGGGGAGCTGTTTTTT
j_gene: TRBJ2-2
v_gene: TRBV6-1
abundance: few
d_gene: .

CDR3aa: CASSLDPGGEIETQYF
CDR3nt: TGTGCCAGCAGTTTAGACCCAGGGGGCGAGATCGAGACCCAGTACTTC
j_gene: TRBJ2-5
v_gene: TRBV12-3/TRBV12-4
abundance: many
d_gene: TRBD1

CDR3aa: CASNLGAGEGAYGYTF
CDR3nt: TGTGCCAGCAACCTGGGGGCAGGAGAGGGGGCCTATGGCTACACCTTC
j_gene: TRBJ1-2
v_gene: TRBV21-1
abundance: .
d_gene: .

CDR3aa: CASSFEYSYNSPLHF
CDR3nt: TGTGCCAGCAGTTTCGAGTACTCCTATAATTCACCCCTCCACTTT
j_gene: TRBJ1-6
v_gene: TRBV27
abundance: few
d_gene: .

CDR3aa: CASSPRRWDTDTQYF
CDR3nt: TGTGCCAGCTCACCTCGAAGATGGGACACAGATACGCAGTATTTT
j_gene: TRBJ2-3
v_gene: TRBV18
abundance: few
d_gene: .

CDR3aa: CASSGSDRAGNTIYF
CDR3nt: TGTGCCAGCAGCGGTAGCGACAGGGCTGGAAACACCATATATTTT
j_gene: TRBJ1-3
v_gene: TRBV9
abundance: few
d_gene: TRBD1

CDR3aa: CSALLAGANEQFF
CDR3nt: TGCAGTGCCCTCCTAGCGGGGGCCAATGAGCAGTTCTTC
j_gene: TRBJ2-1
v_gene: TRBV20-1
abundance: few
d_gene: TRBD2

CDR3aa: CASSLAGGRGDEQYF
CDR3nt: TGCGCCAGCAGCTTGGCTGGCGGGAGAGGCGACGAGCAGTACTTC
j_gene: TRBJ2-7
v_gene: TRBV5-1
abundance: .
d_gene: TRBD2

CDR3aa: CASSQDWGLGPYEQYF
CDR3nt: TGCGCCAGCAGCCAAGATTGGGGACTAGGGCCCTACGAGCAGTACTTC
j_gene: TRBJ2-7
v_gene: TRBV4-3
abundance: .
d_gene: TRBD2

CDR3aa: CASSLSGSLVDTQYF
CDR3nt: TGTGCCAGCAGCTTAAGCGGGAGTCTGGTAGATACGCAGTATTTT
j_gene: TRBJ2-3
v_gene: TRBV7-2
abundance: .
d_gene: TRBD2

CDR3aa: CASSQGTGALGYTF
CDR3nt: TGTGCCAGCAGCCAAGGAACGGGGGCGCTTGGCTACACCTTC
j_gene: TRBJ1-2
v_gene: TRBV3-1
abundance: .
d_gene: .

CDR3aa: CASSFDGYNSPLHF
CDR3nt: TGTGCCAGCAGCTTCGACGGTTATAATTCACCCCTCCACTTT
j_gene: TRBJ1-6
v_gene: TRBV7-9
abundance: few
d_gene: .

CDR3aa: CASSPGNYGEQYF
CDR3nt: TGTGCCAGCTCACCAGGGAACTATGGGGAGCAGTACTTC
j_gene: TRBJ2-7
v_gene: TRBV18
abundance: few
d_gene: .

CDR3aa: CASSYSGMEYNEQFF
CDR3nt: TGCGCCAGCAGCTATAGCGGGATGGAGTACAATGAGCAGTTCTTC
j_gene: TRBJ2-1
v_gene: TRBV5-1
abundance: .
d_gene: TRBD2

CDR3aa: CAPRKEWGLYNEQFF
CDR3nt: TGCGCCCCGAGAAAAGAGTGGGGGCTATACAATGAGCAGTTCTTC
j_gene: TRBJ2-1
v_gene: TRBV10-1
abundance: .
d_gene: .

CDR3aa: CATSSERPPQETQYF
CDR3nt: TGTGCCACCAGCTCAGAGCGTCCCCCCCAAGAGACCCAGTACTTC
j_gene: TRBJ2-5
v_gene: TRBV15
abundance: few
d_gene: .

CDR3aa: CASSPEYF
CDR3nt: TGTGCCAGCAGCCCAGAGTACTTC
j_gene: TRBJ2-5
v_gene: TRBV7-8
abundance: few
d_gene: .

CDR3aa: CASESMDRVVGYTF
CDR3nt: TGTGCCAGTGAATCGATGGACAGAGTAGTGGGCTACACCTTC
j_gene: TRBJ1-2
v_gene: TRBV28
abundance: .
d_gene: .

CDR3aa: CASSPGSPRVEQFF
CDR3nt: TGTGCCAGCTCACCAGGTTCCCCCCGCGTTGAGCAGTTCTTC
j_gene: TRBJ2-1
v_gene: TRBV18
abundance: few
d_gene: .

CDR3aa: CSAIRVSGGSKNIQYF
CDR3nt: TGCAGTGCGATCAGGGTTTCCGGGGGTTCCAAAAACATTCAGTACTTC
j_gene: TRBJ2-4
v_gene: TRBV20-1
abundance: .
d_gene: .

CDR3aa: CSVGPAGETQYF
CDR3nt: TGCAGCGTTGGACCCGCGGGGGAGACCCAGTACTTC
j_gene: TRBJ2-5
v_gene: TRBV29-1
abundance: few
d_gene: .

CDR3aa: CASSLTGKANEKLFF
CDR3nt: TGTGCCAGCAGCTTGACAGGGAAAGCTAATGAAAAACTGTTTTTT
j_gene: TRBJ1-4
v_gene: TRBV5-5
abundance: .
d_gene: .

CDR3aa: CASKGRGHNEQFF
CDR3nt: TGTGCCAGCAAAGGGAGGGGTCACAATGAGCAGTTCTTC
j_gene: TRBJ2-1
v_gene: TRBV6-1
abundance: few
d_gene: TRBD2

CDR3aa: CASKGTSETDTQYF
CDR3nt: TGTGCCAGCAAGGGGACTAGCGAAACAGATACGCAGTATTTT
j_gene: TRBJ2-3
v_gene: TRBV6-1
abundance: .
d_gene: TRBD2

CDR3aa: CASSQGTGGMETQYF
CDR3nt: TGCGCCAGCAGCCAGGGGACAGGGGGCATGGAGACCCAGTACTTC
j_gene: TRBJ2-5
v_gene: TRBV4-1
abundance: many
d_gene: TRBD1

CDR3aa: CSVGEAVETQYF
CDR3nt: TGCAGCGTTGGGGAGGCAGTCGAGACCCAGTACTTC
j_gene: TRBJ2-5
v_gene: TRBV29-1
abundance: .
d_gene: .

CDR3aa: CASSQDLGDRYTYEQYF
CDR3nt: TGCGCCAGCAGCCAAGATCTCGGAGACAGGTATACCTACGAGCAGTACTTC
j_gene: TRBJ2-7
v_gene: TRBV4-3
abundance: .
d_gene: .

CDR3aa: CASSRALGSYEQYF
CDR3nt: TGCGCCAGCAGCCGGGCTCTCGGGTCCTACGAGCAGTACTTC
j_gene: TRBJ2-7
v_gene: TRBV4-1
abundance: many
d_gene: .

CDR3aa: CASNIQQGDSKHTQYF
CDR3nt: TGTGCCAGCAACATTCAACAGGGGGATAGCAAGCATACGCAGTATTTT
j_gene: TRBJ2-3
v_gene: TRBV6-2/TRBV6-3
abundance: .
d_gene: TRBD1

CDR3aa: CSARAVGLGTTGELFF
CDR3nt: TGCAGTGCTAGGGCCGTGGGACTAGGGACCACCGGGGAGCTGTTTTTT
j_gene: TRBJ2-2
v_gene: TRBV20-1
abundance: .
d_gene: TRBD2

CDR3aa: CAISESSLVMNIQYF
CDR3nt: TGTGCCATCAGTGAGTCCTCGCTGGTTATGAACATTCAGTACTTC
j_gene: TRBJ2-4
v_gene: TRBV10-3
abundance: .
d_gene: .

CDR3aa: CASSRTSEETQYF
CDR3nt: TGTGCCAGCAGCCGGACTAGCGAAGAGACCCAGTACTTC
j_gene: TRBJ2-5
v_gene: TRBV7-3
abundance: many
d_gene: TRBD2

CDR3aa: CASSYRTTNTGELFF
CDR3nt: TGTGCCAGTAGTTATAGGACAACGAACACCGGGGAGCTGTTTTTT
j_gene: TRBJ2-2
v_gene: TRBV19
abundance: few
d_gene: .

CDR3aa: CASRVGSYNEQFF
CDR3nt: TGTGCCAGCAGGGTTGGGTCCTACAATGAGCAGTTCTTC
j_gene: TRBJ2-1
v_gene: TRBV6-6
abundance: few
d_gene: .

CDR3aa: CASSEGTAGPYEQYF
CDR3nt: TGTGCCAGCAGTGAAGGGACAGCAGGGCCATACGAGCAGTACTTC
j_gene: TRBJ2-7
v_gene: TRBV2
abundance: .
d_gene: .

CDR3aa: CAWSVLRDNSPLHF
CDR3nt: TGTGCCTGGAGTGTACTCAGGGATAATTCACCCCTCCACTTT
j_gene: TRBJ1-6
v_gene: TRBV30
abundance: few
d_gene: .